The 20 T cell receptor beta chains in this list originate from one sample, sequenced in a study of blood T cell repertoires in COVID-19. Repertoires were generated with immunoSEQ multiplex PCR, while TCRdb's copy carries only in-frame clones and drops some. Among 250,000 to 300,000 clones listed, about 89% were seen once. What was sequenced was peripheral blood. The receptors originated from a woman in her twenties or thirties with COVID-19, enrolled during active disease.

The V call is TRBV27, the J call TRBJ1-5; D unclear. Germline loops: CDR1 MNHEY, CDR2 SMNVEV (reference sequence). Trimming took 3 bases from V and 9 from J, leaving 12 bases between them. The CDR3 consists of 13 residues. CDR3 coding DNA: TGTGCCAGCAGTTTGGCAGGCCCGATGCCCCAGCATTTT. This encodes CASSLAGPMPQHF.

Turning to this clone: The same CDR3 also results from other DNA sequences found in this sample. The gene calls are TRBV30 and TRBJ1-1; unclear D gene. Germline CDR1 reads GTSNPN; CDR2 reads SVGIG (reference sequence). The ends were cut back, 2 bases at V and 1 base at J, with 5 bases in the middle. The length of the CDR3 is 12 residues. CDR3 DNA: TGTGCCTGGAGTAGACAGAACACTGAAGCTTTCTTT. It yields the protein CAWSRQNTEAFF.

In its sample, this clone was seen once. The chain employs TRBV30 and TRBJ1-1; the match to TRBD1 covers 7 bases. Germline V gene data show CDR1 as GTSNPN and CDR2 as SVGIG (reference sequence). The CDR3 runs to 14 residues. V gave up 3 bases and J gave up 2 bases; unmatched junction bases: 6. The DNA of the CDR3 is TGTGCCTGGAGCATACAGGGGATAAACACTGAAGCTTTCTTT. As protein: CAWSIQGINTEAFF.

This chain uses TRBV5-1 with TRBJ2-1, with 12 bases fitting TRBD2. This CDR3 region has 16 residues. The V gene's germline CDR1 is SGHRS and CDR2 YFSETQ. Trimming at V came to 3 bases and at J to 8 bases, leaving 9 bases not matched to a gene. In DNA, the CDR3 is TGCGCCAGCAGCTCAATGACTAGCGGGAGTGATCATGAGCAGTTCTTC. This gives the protein CASSSMTSGSDHEQFF.

The chain uses TRBV11-2 and TRBJ2-1; D unresolved. V was cut by 6 bases and J by 2 bases, with 14 bases left in between. Germline V gene lookup returns CDR1 SGHAT and CDR2 FQNNGV. There are 15 residues in the CDR3. As DNA, the CDR3 is TGTGCCAGCAGGACCCCAGGTTTTACCTACAATGAGCAGTTCTTC. Protein: CASRTPGFTYNEQFF. Using reference TRBV11-2 and TRBJ2-1 for the parts outside the CDR3, the full variable domain is EAGVAQSPRYKIIEKRQSVAFWCNPISGHATLYWYQQILGQGPKLLIQFQNNGVVDDSQLPKDRFSAERLKGVDSTLKIQPAKLEDSAVYLCASRTPGFTYNEQFFGPGTRLTVL.

J is TRBJ1-4 and V is TRBV19; 9 bases fit TRBD1. This CDR3 is 15 amino acids long. The germline gives CDR1 LNHDA, CDR2 SQIVND (reference sequence). J was trimmed by 7 bases and V by 5 bases; bases with no gene match: 8. In DNA, the CDR3 is TGTGCCAGTAGTGTCCCCCGGACAGGGGCTGAAAAACTGTTTTTT. It translates to CASSVPRTGAEKLFF.

The chain combines TRBV9 with TRBJ2-7, with 8 bases identical to TRBD1. V shed 4 bases and J 3 bases; nucleotides not matched to a gene: 9. Germline V gives CDR1 SGDLS, CDR2 YYNGEE. This CDR3 is built from 15 residues. The CDR3 DNA follows: TGTGCCAGCAGCCCCCAGGGGACAGGATTCTACGAGCAGTACTTC. Its translation: CASSPQGTGFYEQYF.

The chain employs TRBV7-2 and TRBJ2-7; 7 bases map to TRBD1. The CDR3 has 15 amino acids. CDR1 and CDR2 (germline): SGHTA, FQGNSA. V lost 5 bases, J lost 1 base, and 8 bases stayed unmatched. The CDR3 DNA is TGTGCCAGCAGCCTCCATTCAGGGGGATCCTACGAGCAGTACTTC. Its protein product is CASSLHSGGSYEQYF. The variable domain in full, with the rest retrieved from reference TRBV7-2 and TRBJ2-7, is GAGVSQSPSNKVTEKGKDVELRCDPISGHTALYWYRQSLGQGLEFLIYFQGNSAPDKSGLPSDRFSAERTGGSVSTLTIQRTQQEDSAVYLCASSLHSGGSYEQYFGPGTRLTVT.

The chain links TRBV6-4 to TRBJ1-2, with 7 positions matching TRBD1. The CDR3 extends over 13 amino acids. Germline CDR1 reads MRHNA; CDR2 reads SNTAGT. The ends lost 4 bases at V and 6 bases at J; junction bases unmatched: 5. CDR3 sequence (DNA): TGTGCCAGCAGTGTGAGGCAGGGGGATGGCTACACCTTC. Protein: CASSVRQGDGYTF.

The chain combines TRBV19 with TRBJ1-4, with TRBD1 matching 10 bases. The length of the CDR3 is 16 residues. The V segment lost 3 bases and the J segment 4 bases; nucleotides outside the gene matches: 5. Per the germline V gene, CDR1 is LNHDA and CDR2 is SQIVND (reference sequence). The CDR3 DNA sequence: TGTGCCAGTAGTATTGGGACAGGGGCCGGTAATGAAAAACTGTTTTTT. Protein sequence: CASSIGTGAGNEKLFF.

The V and J genes are TRBV6-5 and TRBJ2-1, with 8 bases fitting TRBD1. The ends lost 6 bases at V and 2 bases at J; junction bases unmatched: 3. The CDR3 length is 14 residues. The germline gives CDR1 MNHEY, CDR2 SVGAGI. In DNA form, the CDR3 reads TGTGCCAGCAGAGGACAGGGAGCCTACAATGAGCAGTTCTTC. Translation gives CASRGQGAYNEQFF.

The chain uses TRBV6-6 and TRBJ2-7; 13 nucleotides line up with TRBD2. The CDR3 has 16 residues. From germline, CDR1 is MNHNY and CDR2 SVGAGI (reference sequence). After removal of 6 bases from V and 2 bases from J, the junction contained 7 bases not matched to a gene. The CDR3 coding sequence is TGTGCCAGCAGCCTCGGACTAGCGGGAGTAACCTACGAGCAGTACTTC. It translates to CASSLGLAGVTYEQYF.

This clone came up once. This sequence joins TRBV30 and TRBJ1-2; possibly TRBD1 for D (6 bases). The CDR3 is 12 amino acids. The germline gives CDR1 GTSNPN, CDR2 SVGIG (reference sequence). Trimming took off 8 bases at V and 1 base at J, with 11 bases between the two ends. The CDR3, as DNA: TGTGCCGGGGGCAGGGATAACTATGGCTACACCTTC. Translation gives CAGGRDNYGYTF.

In its sample, this clone was seen a few times. DNA for the CDR3: TGTGCCAGCAGCCAAGATATGCAGTCCGGGGAGCTGTTTTTT. This sequence encodes CASSQDMQSGELFF. The chain links TRBV3-1 (or the pseudogene TRBV3-2) to TRBJ2-2, with no clear D. The germline CDR1 and CDR2 sequences are LGHDT and YNNKEL (reference sequence). The CDR3 contains 14 residues. The V end was cut by 0 bases, the J end by 6 bases, with 8 bases between.

Notes on this clone: The limits of the CDR3 on the DNA are not certain, so only TCRdb's listed CDR3 is given. The rearrangement joins TRBV21-1 to TRBJ2-7; the table's D call, TRBD2, was not checked against the DNA. TRBV21-1 is described as a pseudogene. The CDR3 region is 17 residues in length, termini included. This chain's CDR3 is CASSEKGWAGGAYEQYF.

This chain links TRBV28 with TRBJ1-1; 8 nucleotides align to TRBD1. Trimming cost V 0 bases and J 4 bases; bases outside gene matches: 7. The germline V gene has CDR1 MDHEN and CDR2 SYDVKM. This CDR3 spans 16 amino acids. In DNA form, the CDR3 reads TGTGCCAGCAGTTTATGGACAGGGGTTCGGGTCACTGAAGCTTTCTTT. Its protein product is CASSLWTGVRVTEAFF.

This clone has a handful of counts. The chain links TRBV19 to TRBJ1-2; D is perhaps TRBD1 (6 bases). In germline, CDR1 is LNHDA, CDR2 SQIVND (reference sequence). This CDR3 has 15 residues. The V end lost 3 bases, the J end lost 5 bases, and 16 bases lay between the germline ends. CDR3: CASSIAPDRLYGYTF. The CDR3 DNA is TGTGCCAGTAGTATCGCGCCTGACAGGCTTTATGGCTACACCTTC.

For this clone: An end of the junction differs from the germline gene, which may be a read error. This chain uses TRBV2 with TRBJ1-5, with 7 bases aligning to TRBD1. Germline assignment: CDR1 SNHLY and CDR2 FYNNEI. The CDR3 is made up of 14 amino acids. The CDR3: CASTGTGVNPPQHF. CDR3 in DNA: TGTGCCAGCACGGGTACAGGGGTAAATCCGCCCCAGCATTTT.

The chain has TRBV5-5 and TRBJ1-2, with D possibly matching TRBD1 (6 bases). Germline V CDR1 and CDR2: SGHKS, YYEKEE (reference sequence). The CDR3 consists of 16 residues. V was trimmed by 4 bases and J by 0 bases, leaving 16 bases between them. The CDR3 DNA follows: TGTGCCAGCAGCCATCCGACAGGCGCCACTAACTATGGCTACACCTTC. Translating gives CASSHPTGATNYGYTF.

This clone was seen once. The chain couples TRBV30 to TRBJ2-6, with 8 bases that match TRBD1. This CDR3 region has 15 residues. Germline trimming cut 4 bases from V and 0 bases from J; bases unmatched to any gene: 2. Germline V CDR1 and CDR2: GTSNPN, SVGIG (reference sequence). CDR3 in DNA: TGTGCCTGGACAGGGGGCTACTCTGGGGCCAACGTCCTGACTTTC. Translated, it gives CAWTGGYSGANVLTF. Full variable domain (rest looked up from reference TRBV30 and TRBJ2-6): SQTIHQWPATLVQPVGSPLSLECTVEGTSNPNLYWYRQAAGRGLQLLFYSVGIGQISSEVPQNLSASRPQDRQFILSSKKLLLSDSGFYLCAWTGGYSGANVLTFGAGSRLTVL.